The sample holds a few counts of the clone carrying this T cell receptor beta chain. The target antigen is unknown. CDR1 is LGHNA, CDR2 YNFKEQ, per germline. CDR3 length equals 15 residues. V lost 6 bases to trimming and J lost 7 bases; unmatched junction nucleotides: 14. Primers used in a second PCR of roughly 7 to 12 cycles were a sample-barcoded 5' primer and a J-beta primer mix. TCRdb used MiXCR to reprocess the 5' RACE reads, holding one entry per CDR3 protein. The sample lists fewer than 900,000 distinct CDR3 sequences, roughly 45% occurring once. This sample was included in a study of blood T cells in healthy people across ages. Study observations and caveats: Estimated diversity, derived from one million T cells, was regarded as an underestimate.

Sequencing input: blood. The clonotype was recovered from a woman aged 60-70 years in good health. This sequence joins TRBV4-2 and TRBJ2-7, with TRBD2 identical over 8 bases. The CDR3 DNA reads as TGTGCCAGCAGTCAGTCAGGGACTAGTTACAATGAGCAGTACTTC. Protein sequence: CASSQSGTSYNEQYF.